This entry lists 26 T cell receptor beta chains sequenced from one sample in a study of T cells after yellow fever vaccination. TCRdb re-derived calls from the 5' RACE reads in MiXCR, one entry per CDR3 protein. In the table there are approximately 450,000 distinct CDR3 sequences, around a sixth of which are singletons. The source was PBMCs, collected before the yellow fever booster vaccination. The origin of the receptors is a man aged 18 to 29 who received the YFV17D yellow fever vaccine.

This chain joins TRBV7-9 and TRBJ1-2; TRBD1 matches 8 bases. The CDR3 totals 17 residues. The V and J ends lost 5 bases and 0 bases, in that order; junction bases with no gene match: 11. The germline V gene encodes CDR1 SEHNR and CDR2 FQNEAQ (reference sequence). This CDR3 reads CASSRVGQDLSNYGYTF. The DNA for the CDR3 is TGTGCCAGCAGCAGAGTGGGACAGGATCTTTCTAACTATGGCTACACCTTC.

The table lists this clonotype with a few counts. The J gene is TRBJ2-1, the V gene TRBV14, with TRBD1 matching over 8 bases. Trimming cost V 4 bases and J 15 bases; bases outside gene matches: 11. The germline V gene encodes CDR1 SGHDN and CDR2 FVKESK. This CDR3 spans 13 amino acids. CDR3 residues: CASSLRAGGILFF. CDR3 coding DNA: TGTGCCAGCAGCCTTCGGGCAGGGGGCATTTTGTTCTTC.

This clonotype was observed a handful of times. V and J are TRBV7-2 and TRBJ1-2; the match to TRBD1 covers 8 bases. CDR1 is SGHTA and CDR2 is FQGNSA in the germline V gene. V lost 7 bases, J lost 5 bases, and 9 bases stayed unmatched. This CDR3 comprises 14 residues. The CDR3 sequence: CASNPAGGFYGYTF. The CDR3 nucleotides are TGTGCCAGCAACCCCGCAGGGGGCTTTTATGGCTACACCTTC.

This clonotype has ten or more counts. V gene TRBV12-3 or TRBV12-4 combines with J gene TRBJ2-3; D is unresolved. This CDR3 has 11 amino acids. V gave up 3 bases and J gave up 6 bases, with 4 bases separating them. CDR3 in DNA: TGTGCCAGCAGTTTGTGGGATACGCAGTATTTT. Its protein is CASSLWDTQYF.

This clonotype was seen more than once but under ten times. The rearrangement links TRBV5-1 to TRBJ1-6; 8 bases match TRBD1. Unmatched junction bases numbered 9, after V lost 3 bases and J lost 7 bases. Germline CDR1 SGHRS, CDR2 YFSETQ. CDR3 size: 16 residues. CDR3: CASSSTTGGLNSPLHF. The CDR3 DNA reads TGCGCCAGCAGCTCTACTACAGGGGGACTAAATTCACCCCTCCACTTT. The full variable domain, in which reference TRBV5-1 and TRBJ1-6 provide the parts outside the CDR3, is KAGVTQTPRYLIKTRGQQVTLSCSPISGHRSVSWYQQTPGQGLQFLFEYFSETQRNKGNFPGRFSGRQFSNSRSEMNVSTLELGDSALYLCASSSTTGGLNSPLHFGNGTRLTVT.

This chain connects TRBV9 to TRBJ1-2; 7 bases map to TRBD1. Losses at the gene ends were 4 bases for V and 7 bases for J; bases not matched to a gene: 19. In germline, CDR1 is SGDLS, CDR2 YYNGEE. There are 17 residues in the CDR3. This CDR3 is CASSRYLATGTYGGYTF. The CDR3 DNA follows: TGTGCCAGCAGCCGTTACCTCGCGACAGGGACCTACGGTGGCTACACCTTC. The full variable domain, in which reference TRBV9 and TRBJ1-2 provide the parts outside the CDR3, is DSGVTQTPKHLITATGQRVTLRCSPRSGDLSVYWYQQSLDQGLQFLIQYYNGEERAKGNILERFSAQQFPDLHSELNLSSLELGDSALYFCASSRYLATGTYGGYTFGSGTRLTVV.

The rearrangement links TRBV27 to TRBJ2-5; a weak D match, TRBD1 (6 bases). CDR1 MNHEY and CDR2 SMNVEV come from the germline V gene (reference sequence). V dropped 11 bases and J dropped 2 bases, with 15 bases sitting between them. The CDR3 runs 13 residues. The CDR3 DNA is TGTGCCTCCAGGGGTTTTGAGCAAGAGACCCAGTACTTC. This sequence encodes CASRGFEQETQYF.

This clonotype was seen a handful of times. The chain couples TRBV4-1 to TRBJ1-5; D is ambiguous. Trimming removed 9 bases at V and 7 bases at J, with 19 bases between. CDR3 length equals 14 residues. CDR1 is MGHRA and CDR2 is YSYEKL in the germline V gene. CDR3 DNA: TGCGCCAGTGCCCGGGGTCCCTCGGGACAGCCCCAGCATTTT. Protein: CASARGPSGQPQHF.

The chain uses TRBV7-6 and TRBJ2-7; 9 bases match TRBD1. The CDR3 totals 17 residues. V gave up 1 base and J gave up 7 bases; unmatched junction bases: 14. Germline loops: CDR1 SGHVS, CDR2 FNYEAQ. The CDR3 reads CASSLVGNRGRLREQYF. In DNA, the CDR3 is TGTGCCAGCAGCTTAGTCGGGAACAGGGGGCGCTTGAGGGAGCAGTACTTC.

This clonotype has only a few counts. The chain couples TRBV4-2 to TRBJ2-3, with D perhaps TRBD2 (5 bases). Trimming stripped 5 bases from V and 0 bases from J, with 15 bases between. The CDR3 has 16 residues. The germline V gene has CDR1 LGHNA and CDR2 YNFKEQ. CDR3 DNA: TGTGCCAGCAGCTTTCAAAGCGGTATTAGCACAGATACGCAGTATTTT. Residues: CASSFQSGISTDTQYF.

This clonotype was counted a few times. The V gene is TRBV7-3, the J gene TRBJ1-6, with a weak D call TRBD1 (5 bases). V was trimmed by 5 bases and J by 7 bases, leaving 15 bases between them. The germline V gene encodes CDR1 SGHTA and CDR2 FQGTGA. This CDR3 is 15 amino acids long. The CDR3, as DNA: TGTGCCAGCAGCCAGAGACAGCAGATAAATTCACCCCTCCACTTT. It translates to CASSQRQQINSPLHF.

This clonotype came up a few times. The chain combines TRBV7-8 with TRBJ2-3; TRBD2 agrees at 13 bases. The CDR3 length is 17 residues. The germline CDR1 and CDR2 sequences are SGHVS and FQNEAQ. Unmatched junction bases numbered 10, after V lost 5 bases and J lost 5 bases. CDR3 sequence (DNA): TGTGCCAGCAGCCCGCGAACTAGCGGGGGGGGTGGAGATACGCAGTATTTT. Residues: CASSPRTSGGGGDTQYF.

This clonotype was detected many times. The chain has TRBV9 and TRBJ2-3; D is uncertain. V dropped 0 bases and J dropped 4 bases, with 15 bases sitting between them. The CDR3 runs to 16 residues. Per the germline V gene, CDR1 is SGDLS and CDR2 is YYNGEE. In nucleotides, the CDR3 is TGTGCCAGCAGCGTAGGAGGTGGTCCAAGCTCAGATACGCAGTATTTT. Protein product: CASSVGGGPSSDTQYF.

The V gene is TRBV6-5, the J gene TRBJ1-4; 7 bases align to TRBD1. V lost 0 bases and J lost 6; bases outside the gene matches: 10. The CDR3 contains 17 residues. The germline CDR1 and CDR2 sequences are MNHEY and SVGAGI. CDR3 loop: CASSYSLWGGGDEKLFF. For the CDR3, the DNA is TGTGCCAGCAGTTACTCGTTATGGGGAGGGGGCGATGAAAAACTGTTTTTT.

The chain combines TRBV30 with TRBJ1-2; 7 positions agree with TRBD1. Germline CDR1 reads GTSNPN; CDR2 reads SVGIG (reference sequence). This CDR3 comprises 13 residues. Trimming cost V 2 bases and J 4 bases; bases outside gene matches: 4. CDR3 sequence: CAWSRQGVYGYTF. DNA of the CDR3: TGTGCCTGGAGTCGTCAGGGGGTCTATGGCTACACCTTC.

This chain uses TRBV4-1 with TRBJ1-1; D ambiguous. The V gene lost 4 bases and the J gene lost 5 bases, with 17 bases spanning the gap. The germline CDR1 and CDR2 sequences are MGHRA and YSYEKL. The CDR3 has 15 amino acids. The CDR3 loop reads CASSLGPRGGTEAFF. CDR3 DNA sequence: TGCGCCAGCAGCCTGGGCCCGCGAGGAGGAACTGAAGCTTTCTTT.

This clonotype was seen a few times. This chain joins TRBV4-2 and TRBJ2-7; 7 nucleotides line up with TRBD2. Per the germline V gene, CDR1 is LGHNA and CDR2 is YNFKEQ. V was clipped by 0 bases and J by 0 bases; unmatched bases: 8. CDR3 length: 17 residues. The CDR3, as DNA: TGTGCCAGCAGCCAAGATCATGGCGGGGGTAGCTCCTACGAGCAGTACGTC. Translating it yields CASSQDHGGGSSYEQYV.

This clonotype came up a few times. The rearrangement joins TRBV27 to TRBJ2-3; D uncertain. Per germline, CDR1 MNHEY and CDR2 SMNVEV (reference sequence). Trimming stripped 2 bases from V and 5 bases from J, with 11 bases between. The CDR3 runs 14 residues. The CDR3 sequence is CASSLPYDLDTQYF. CDR3 nucleotides: TGTGCCAGCAGTTTACCCTACGACTTAGATACGCAGTATTTT.

The V and J genes are TRBV6-5 and TRBJ2-5; possible D gene TRBD2, 6 bases. The CDR3 totals 14 residues. The V end lost 8 bases, the J end lost 5 bases, and 18 bases lay between the germline ends. CDR1 and CDR2 (germline): MNHEY, SVGAGI. CDR3 residues: CASGGRGLAETQYF. The CDR3 nucleotides are TGTGCCAGCGGCGGACGGGGGTTGGCGGAGACCCAGTACTTC.

This rearrangement joins TRBV12-3 or TRBV12-4 to TRBJ1-5; D not resolved. This CDR3 region has 12 residues. V was clipped by 5 bases and J by 9 bases, with 11 bases between them. CDR3 bases: TGTGCCAGCAGTGCCGGGGTGCGGCCCCAGCATTTT. This translates into CASSAGVRPQHF.

The genes are TRBV7-6 and TRBJ1-3; 7 nucleotides match TRBD1. V lost 5 bases and J lost 0; bases outside the gene matches: 4. The CDR3 is made up of 15 amino acids. Germline V gene data show CDR1 as SGHVS and CDR2 as FNYEAQ. The CDR3, as DNA: TGTGCCAGCAGCGCGGGACAGAGCTCTGGAAACACCATATATTTT. It codes for CASSAGQSSGNTIYF.

This clonotype occurred a few times. The V gene is TRBV7-2, the J gene TRBJ2-1; D possibly uses TRBD1 or TRBD2 (6 bases each). V lost 3 bases to trimming and J lost 5 bases, with 14 bases between them. CDR1 is SGHTA and CDR2 is FQGNSA in the germline V gene. The CDR3 runs to 15 residues. CDR3 loop: CASSLGGRADNEQFF. CDR3 sequence (DNA): TGTGCCAGCAGCTTGGGGGGCCGGGCTGACAATGAGCAGTTCTTC.

The rearrangement uses TRBV24-1 and TRBJ1-5; the D is unclear. The CDR3 totals 15 residues. Germline CDR1 is KGHDR and CDR2 is SFDVKD. The V and J ends lost 4 bases and 2 bases respectively, with 11 bases between them. DNA for the CDR3: TGTGCCACCAGTGAACCTGGTAGGGGCAATCAGCCCCAGCATTTT. It translates to CATSEPGRGNQPQHF.

V gene TRBV20-1 combines with J gene TRBJ2-7, with 8 bases aligning to TRBD1. Per germline, CDR1 DFQATT and CDR2 SNEGSKA (reference sequence). This CDR3 has 15 residues. The V gene end was trimmed by 3 bases and the J gene end by 7 bases; junction bases not matched to a gene: 14. As DNA, the CDR3 is TGCAGTGCTAGGGCCTCCGGGACCAGGGGGCGGGAGCAGTACTTC. Translated, it gives CSARASGTRGREQYF.

This clonotype was counted between two and nine times. The V and J genes are TRBV2 and TRBJ2-7; weak D call: TRBD1 (5 bases). CDR3 length equals 16 residues. CDR1 SNHLY and CDR2 FYNNEI come from the germline V gene. V was cut by 3 bases and J by 4 bases, with 19 bases left in between. This chain's CDR3 is CASSEGLNNFVYEQYV. The CDR3 nucleotides read TGTGCCAGCAGTGAGGGGCTGAATAACTTCGTTTACGAGCAGTACGTC.

This clonotype was seen only a few times. The chain is built from TRBV10-1 and TRBJ2-7, with D unclear. CDR3 length: 14 residues. The germline V gene encodes CDR1 WNHNN and CDR2 SYGVQD (reference sequence). Trimming took off 3 bases at V and 2 bases at J, with 11 bases between the two ends. CDR3 loop: CASSDGGDTYEQYV. The DNA of the CDR3 is TGCGCCAGCAGTGACGGCGGCGATACCTACGAGCAGTACGTC.